This passage covers 27 T cell receptor beta chains from one sample sequenced in a study of early T cells in non-severe SARS-CoV-2 infection. TCRdb re-analysed the 5' RACE reads in MiXCR, keeping a single row per CDR3 protein. The sample has 55,000 to 85,000 distinct CDR3 sequences; 10% are singletons. The starting material was whole blood, obtained at baseline. Receptor source: an adult who was a healthcare worker with PCR-confirmed SARS-CoV-2 infection or an uninfected control (not recorded which).

There are many counts of this clonotype. The V gene is TRBV28, the J gene TRBJ2-7, with D perhaps matching TRBD2 (7 bases). The CDR3 consists of 18 residues. Germline V gene lookup returns CDR1 MDHEN and CDR2 SYDVKM. V dropped 6 bases and J dropped 3 bases, with 27 bases sitting between them. CDR3 residues: CASRHGFTGRVKLYEQYF. In DNA form, the CDR3 reads TGTGCCAGCAGACACGGTTTCACAGGGAGGGTGAAACTCTACGAGCAGTACTTC.

This chain uses TRBV28 with TRBJ2-7; TRBD1 agrees at 8 bases. From germline, CDR1 is MDHEN and CDR2 SYDVKM. The CDR3 contains 14 residues. Trimming removed 7 bases from V and 5 bases from J; junction bases left unmatched: 10. The DNA of the CDR3 is TGTGCCAGCACCCATTCCAGGGGGCAAGACGAGCAGTACTTC. Translating gives CASTHSRGQDEQYF.

In its sample, this clonotype was seen many times. The V gene is TRBV29-1, the J gene TRBJ2-1, with 13 bases lining up with TRBD2. V was pared by 4 bases and J by 5 bases, with 2 bases of the junction left unmatched. Germline CDR1 is SQVTM and CDR2 is ANQGSEA. The CDR3 consists of 14 residues. The CDR3 bases are TGCAGCGTTGCCGGGACTAGCGGGAACAATGAGCAGTTCTTC. As protein: CSVAGTSGNNEQFF.

This clonotype has at least ten counts. The chain uses TRBV18 and TRBJ2-7; D is tentatively TRBD1 or TRBD2 (6 bases each). Germline CDR1 KGHSH, CDR2 LQKENI. This CDR3 has 16 residues. Between the trimmed V and J ends, which lost 3 bases and 7 bases, there was a span of 22 bases. The CDR3 DNA reads TGTGCCAGCTCACCGCCGGGACCTAAGAGGAGGGGGGAGCAGTACTTC. This encodes CASSPPGPKRRGEQYF.

Worth noting for this clonotype: At one end, the junction sequence differs from germline, possibly due to a read error. The chain's CDR3 is CASSILRDSDTRYF. The CDR3 region has the DNA TGTGCCAGCAGCATCCTCAGGGATTCAGATACGCGGTATTTT. V and J are TRBV11-2 and TRBJ2-3; possible D gene TRBD1, 5 bases. From germline, CDR1 is SGHAT and CDR2 FQNNGV. The CDR3 extends over 14 amino acids.

This clonotype has a count of ten or more. The V call is TRBV12-3 or TRBV12-4, the J call TRBJ1-2; 8 bases align to TRBD1. J gave up 8 bases and V 5 bases, and 7 bases lay outside the gene matches. There are 13 residues in the CDR3. The CDR3 loop reads CASSPDGQGGYTF. The CDR3 DNA reads TGTGCCAGCAGTCCGGACGGACAGGGAGGCTACACCTTC.

The sample holds a few counts of this clonotype. The V call is TRBV7-2, the J call TRBJ1-4; D ambiguous. Germline CDR1 is SGHTA and CDR2 is FQGNSA. Trimming removed 3 bases at V and 3 bases at J, with 8 bases between. CDR3 length equals 14 residues. The CDR3 region is CASSFLTSNEKLFF. CDR3 DNA: TGTGCCAGCAGCTTCCTCACATCTAATGAAAAACTGTTTTTT.

The chain has TRBV19 and TRBJ2-3; TRBD2 aligns across 10 bases. Germline trimming cut 6 bases from V and 5 bases from J; bases unmatched to any gene: 5. Germline V CDR1 and CDR2: LNHDA, SQIVND (reference sequence). This CDR3 is built from 14 residues. CDR3 nucleotides: TGTGCCAGTAGGAGGCTAGCGGGAGAAGATACGCAGTATTTT. It is translated as CASRRLAGEDTQYF. Complete variable domain (other parts from reference TRBV19 and TRBJ2-3): DGGITQSPKYLFRKEGQNVTLSCEQNLNHDAMYWYRQDPGQGLRLIYYSQIVNDFQKGDIAEGYSVSREKKESFPLTVTSAQKNPTAFYLCASRRLAGEDTQYFGPGTRLTVL.

V and J are TRBV3-1 and TRBJ1-2; TRBD1 is a possible D gene (6 bases). V was pared by 2 bases and J by 6 bases, with 13 bases between. There are 14 residues in the CDR3. Per germline, CDR1 LGHDT and CDR2 YNNKEL (reference sequence). CDR3 sequence reads: CASSQNRVSDGYTF. DNA of the CDR3: TGTGCCAGCAGCCAAAACAGGGTCTCCGATGGCTACACCTTC.

This clonotype was detected many times. V usage is TRBV7-9 and J usage is TRBJ2-3; 13 bases are a match to TRBD2. Trimming cost V 5 bases and J 4 bases; bases outside gene matches: 18. CDR1 and CDR2 from the germline V gene are SEHNR and FQNEAQ (reference sequence). This CDR3 has 20 residues. The CDR3, as DNA: TGTGCCAGCAGCCCCGGACTAGCGGGAGTAAGTGGGGTGCGTTCAGATACGCAGTATTTT. Translated, it gives CASSPGLAGVSGVRSDTQYF.

The chain recombines TRBV28 with TRBJ1-1; D is perhaps TRBD1 (5 bases). Looked up from germline, CDR1 is MDHEN and CDR2 is SYDVKM. Trimming pared 2 bases from V and 10 bases from J, leaving 20 bases between. The CDR3 runs to 15 residues. CDR3: CASSLRQGRWEGAFF. The CDR3 coding sequence is TGTGCCAGCAGTTTACGGCAGGGAAGGTGGGAAGGAGCTTTCTTT.

The rearrangement links TRBV7-9 to TRBJ1-1; 9 bases agree with TRBD1. The J segment lost 4 bases and the V segment lost 0 bases, leaving 3 bases of the junction unmatched. The CDR3 spans 15 residues. Germline-derived CDR1 and CDR2 are SEHNR and FQNEAQ (reference sequence). CDR3 DNA sequence: TGTGCCAGCAGCTTAGCGGGACAGGGAGGCACTGAAGCTTTCTTT. Translation: CASSLAGQGGTEAFF.

This chain links TRBV28 with TRBJ2-7; D perhaps matches TRBD2 (6 bases). The CDR3 is 11 amino acids. Germline V CDR1 and CDR2: MDHEN, SYDVKM. Trimming shortened V by 6 bases and J by 5 bases, and 8 bases separated the two germline ends. The CDR3 sequence: CASSLADEQYF. The CDR3 region has the DNA TGTGCCAGCAGCTTAGCGGACGAGCAGTACTTC.

This clonotype was counted ten times or more. The chain recombines TRBV4-2 with TRBJ2-3, with D possibly being TRBD1 or TRBD2 (7 bases each). The CDR3 extends over 16 amino acids. CDR1 is LGHNA, CDR2 YNFKEQ, per germline. Trimming cost V 4 bases and J 2 bases, with 16 bases left between them. CDR3 loop: CASSRGGRGHTDTQYF. CDR3 DNA sequence: TGTGCCAGCAGCCGCGGGGGTAGGGGGCACACAGATACGCAGTATTTT.

This clonotype came up a few times. The chain employs TRBV20-1 and TRBJ2-1; 7 nucleotides line up with TRBD2. In germline, CDR1 is DFQATT, CDR2 SNEGSKA (reference sequence). With V trimmed by 5 bases and J by 8 bases, 6 bases remained unmatched. The length of the CDR3 is 12 residues. CDR3 in DNA: TGCAGTGCTGACGGGACTACTGATGAGCAGTTCTTC. Translated, it gives CSADGTTDEQFF.

J is TRBJ2-2 and V is TRBV4-2; D call uncertain. CDR1 and CDR2 from the germline V gene are LGHNA and YNFKEQ. V lost 0 bases, J lost 4 bases, and 6 bases lay in between. The CDR3 covers 14 residues. The CDR3 spells CASSQDRSTGELFF. CDR3 in DNA: TGTGCCAGCAGCCAAGATCGAAGCACCGGGGAGCTGTTTTTT.

The chain recombines TRBV11-1 with TRBJ2-7, with D tentatively TRBD1 or TRBD2 (6 bases each). The V gene lost 5 bases and the J gene lost 1 base, with 15 bases spanning the gap. Germline CDR1 SGHAT, CDR2 FQDESV (reference sequence). This CDR3 comprises 15 residues. CDR3 in amino acids: CASSNRGTQSYEQYF. CDR3 bases: TGTGCCAGCAGCAACCGGGGGACACAATCCTACGAGCAGTACTTC.

The J gene is TRBJ1-6, the V gene TRBV6-5, with 7 bases that match TRBD1. V trimming: 7 bases; J trimming: 7 bases; junction bases outside the gene matches: 4. Germline V gives CDR1 MNHEY, CDR2 SVGAGI. The CDR3 is made up of 13 amino acids. CDR3 nucleotides: TGTGCCAGCAACCGGGACAGAAATTCACCCCTCCACTTT. It yields the protein CASNRDRNSPLHF.

This clonotype was detected many times. This rearrangement joins TRBV7-2 to TRBJ2-3; D gene ambiguous. Germline loops: CDR1 SGHTA, CDR2 FQGNSA. The V and J ends lost 0 bases and 2 bases respectively, with 9 bases between them. The CDR3 extends over 15 amino acids. CDR3 loop: CASSLAGYPTDTQYF. The CDR3 DNA sequence: TGTGCCAGCAGCTTAGCAGGTTACCCCACAGATACGCAGTATTTT.

This chain joins TRBV28 and TRBJ1-5, with TRBD1 as a possible D gene (5 bases). Trimming left V 3 bases short and J 3 bases short, with 9 bases between. Per the germline V gene, CDR1 is MDHEN and CDR2 is SYDVKM. The CDR3 spans 14 residues. DNA of the CDR3: TGTGCCAGCAGTTTGGAGACAGTCAATCAGCCCCAGCATTTT. Protein sequence: CASSLETVNQPQHF. The full variable domain, in which reference TRBV28 and TRBJ1-5 provide the parts outside the CDR3, is DVKVTQSSRYLVKRTGEKVFLECVQDMDHENMFWYRQDPGLGLRLIYFSYDVKMKEKGDIPEGYSVSREKKERFSLILESASTNQTSMYLCASSLETVNQPQHFGDGTRLSIL.

This clonotype was observed a few times. The V gene is TRBV6-5, the J gene TRBJ1-1, with unresolved D. Germline CDR1 is MNHEY and CDR2 is SVGAGI. CDR3 length: 14 residues. V was shortened by 6 bases and J by 4 bases, with 15 bases between the two germline ends. The CDR3 DNA reads as TGTGCCAGCAGGCGGGGTAAGCCCGGCACTGAAGCTTTCTTT. Its translation is CASRRGKPGTEAFF.

The table lists this clonotype with many counts. The CDR3 DNA is TGTGCCAGCAGCCCCGTTGGATTCCGCTACGAGCAGTACTTC. Protein: CASSPVGFRYEQYF. The chain joins TRBV28 to TRBJ2-7; D is uncertain. Germline V gives CDR1 MDHEN, CDR2 SYDVKM. The CDR3 runs to 14 residues. The V and J ends lost 6 bases and 3 bases respectively, with 15 bases between them.

This clonotype was counted many times. This sequence joins TRBV19 and TRBJ2-1, with D perhaps given as TRBD1 or TRBD2 (5 bases each). Trimming took 6 bases from V and 3 from J, leaving 9 bases between them. Germline CDR1 LNHDA, CDR2 SQIVND (reference sequence). CDR3 length: 13 residues. For the CDR3, the DNA is TGTGCCAGTAGGGGGGTCGGCTACAATGAGCAGTTCTTC. This codes for CASRGVGYNEQFF.

This clonotype was picked up many times. This rearrangement joins TRBV6-5 to TRBJ1-1; the D gene is possibly TRBD1 (5 bases). Looked up from germline, CDR1 is MNHEY and CDR2 is SVGAGI. V was shortened by 4 bases and J by 6 bases, with 9 bases between the two germline ends. This CDR3 has 12 amino acids. The CDR3 sequence: CASSSLGAEAFF. The CDR3 DNA reads as TGTGCCAGCAGTTCCCTGGGGGCTGAAGCTTTCTTT.

V gene TRBV27 combines with J gene TRBJ2-3; 9 bases agree with TRBD2. With 4 bases clipped from V and 3 bases from J, the junction kept 11 bases outside the gene matches. Germline V gene lookup returns CDR1 MNHEY and CDR2 SMNVEV (reference sequence). This CDR3 spans 17 amino acids. The CDR3 here is CASSSLRASGITDTQYF. The CDR3 nucleotides read TGTGCCAGCAGTTCGTTGAGGGCTAGCGGGATAACAGATACGCAGTATTTT.

The table lists this clonotype with a few counts. This chain connects TRBV28 to TRBJ2-5, with D hard to call. The germline V and J ends were trimmed by 6 bases and 1 base, with 15 bases remaining between them. Germline CDR1 reads MDHEN; CDR2 reads SYDVKM. This CDR3 has 15 residues. The CDR3 sequence: CASSPPEGVQETQYF. The CDR3 DNA reads TGTGCCAGCAGCCCACCCGAAGGCGTCCAAGAGACCCAGTACTTC.

The sample holds many counts of this clonotype. V and J are TRBV7-9 and TRBJ2-7; D call uncertain. V was trimmed by 5 bases and J by 3 bases, leaving 11 bases between them. Germline V gene lookup returns CDR1 SEHNR and CDR2 FQNEAQ (reference sequence). The CDR3 consists of 13 residues. The CDR3 DNA reads as TGTGCCAGCAGCCTTGAGCTGCTCTACGAGCAGTACTTC. It is translated as CASSLELLYEQYF.